A selection of T cell receptor beta chains follows, all from one sample in a study of cytomegalovirus exposure and HLA in healthy donors. Using immunoSEQ multiplex PCR, the repertoire was profiled, and TCRdb retains in-frame clones only, with some absent. The repertoire includes some 200,000 clones, 80% to 95% of them detected once, and 0.8% to 1.2% sits in the top ten. The sequencing input was PBMCs. These receptors all stem from a woman between 18 and 30 years old in good health and CMV-seronegative. The CDR3 runs from the conserved cysteine through the conserved F or W. The D gene is left open where the match is weak. Some rows mark clone size as missing; the rest say once, few, many or name a class of expanded clone.

TRBD2 | TRBJ2-7 | TRBV5-4 | - | CASSSPLAGGQEEQYF | TGTGCCAGCAGCTCCCCCTTAGCGGGAGGGCAGGAGGAGCAGTACTTC
TRBD2 | TRBJ2-2 | TRBV28 | - | CASRYPGLQNTGELFF | TGTGCCAGCAGATATCCGGGACTACAGAACACCGGGGAGCTGTTTTTT
TRBD1 | TRBJ1-4 | TRBV28 | once | CASSRTGVLFEKLFF | TGTGCCAGCAGTAGAACAGGGGTTCTTTTTGAAAAACTGTTTTTT
- | TRBJ1-2 | TRBV11-1 | - | CASSLNSGSIYGYTF | TGTGCCAGCAGCTTGAACTCCGGGAGCATCTATGGCTACACCTTC
- | TRBJ2-7 | TRBV6-5 | - | CASTQLAPEYEQYF | TGTGCCAGCACCCAATTAGCCCCAGAGTACGAGCAGTACTTC
TRBD1 | TRBJ1-1 | TRBV19 | - | CASSATGFGTEAFF | TGTGCCAGTAGTGCGACAGGGTTCGGTACTGAAGCTTTCTTT
TRBD1 | TRBJ1-1 | TRBV18 | - | CASSPRQGGTEAFF | TGTGCCAGCTCACCACGACAGGGGGGCACTGAAGCTTTCTTT
- | TRBJ1-1 | TRBV10-3 | - | CAISPGVTGGNTEAFF | TGTGCCATCAGTCCGGGGGTAACGGGAGGCAACACTGAAGCTTTCTTT
TRBD1 | TRBJ1-5 | TRBV18 | - | CASSSQGGGNQPQHF | TGTGCCAGCTCATCCCAGGGGGGAGGCAATCAGCCCCAGCATTTT
- | TRBJ2-3 | TRBV7-9 | - | CASSLPLSDTQYF | TGTGCCAGCAGCTTACCCCTCTCAGATACGCAGTATTTT
- | TRBJ1-2 | TRBV28 | - | CASRTGSYGYTF | TGTGCCAGTAGGACGGGGAGTTATGGCTACACCTTC
- | TRBJ2-3 | TRBV9 | - | CASSQYNILGADTQYF | TGTGCCAGCAGCCAATACAACATTTTAGGAGCAGATACGCAGTATTTT
TRBD1 | TRBJ1-1 | TRBV6-5 | - | CASSLDRGNREAFF | TGTGCCAGCAGTCTCGACAGGGGGAACAGGGAAGCTTTCTTT
- | TRBJ1-6 | TRBV6-5 | - | CASFAAENSPLHF | TGTGCCAGCTTTGCCGCGGAGAATTCACCCCTCCACTTT
- | TRBJ1-1 | TRBV29-1 | - | CSVENSVNTEAFF | TGCAGCGTTGAGAACTCCGTGAACACTGAAGCTTTCTTT
TRBD1 | TRBJ1-2 | TRBV6-5 | once | CASSYSMERGRDGYTF | TGTGCCAGCAGTTACTCGATGGAGAGGGGGCGGGATGGCTACACCTTC
TRBD2 | TRBJ2-2 | TRBV30 | - | CAWRYSGIDTGELFF | TGTGCCTGGAGGTATAGCGGGATTGACACCGGGGAGCTGTTTTTT
- | TRBJ1-5 | TRBV6-1 | few | CASSVGGDQPQHF | TGTGCCAGCAGTGTTGGGGGCGATCAGCCCCAGCATTTT
TRBD2 | TRBJ2-3 | TRBV5-1 | - | CASSAASGRAGTDTQYF | TGCGCCAGCAGCGCAGCTAGCGGGAGGGCCGGTACAGATACGCAGTATTTT
- | TRBJ2-7 | TRBV28 | - | CASSSRPGDRYEQYF | TGTGCCAGCAGTTCGCGACCCGGGGATCGCTACGAGCAGTACTTC
- | TRBJ2-2 | TRBV5-1 | - | CASSSDMNTGELFF | TGCGCCAGCAGCTCGGACATGAACACCGGGGAGCTGTTTTTT
TRBD1 | TRBJ1-5 | TRBV6-1 | - | CASISSGQRNQPQHF | TGTGCCAGCATCTCTTCGGGACAGCGCAATCAGCCCCAGCATTTT
TRBD1 | TRBJ2-7 | TRBV27 | - | CASSPAGTGYWGSSYEQYF | TGTGCCAGCAGTCCAGCCGGGACAGGGTACTGGGGCAGCTCCTACGAGCAGTACTTC
- | TRBJ1-6 | TRBV2 | - | CASSEFDTGNSPLHF | TGTGCCAGCAGTGAATTTGACACTGGCAATTCACCCCTCCACTTT
TRBD1 | TRBJ2-1 | TRBV20-1 | once | CSATRTGFGFF | TGCAGTGCTACGAGGACAGGGTTCGGGTTCTTC
- | TRBJ2-7 | TRBV18 | - | CASSPLPGYDHEQYF | TGTGCCAGCTCACCGCTCCCAGGGTACGATCACGAGCAGTACTTC
- | TRBJ2-1 | TRBV27 | - | CASSLSRGIRDEQFF | TGTGCCAGCAGTTTATCTAGAGGCATACGCGATGAGCAGTTCTTC
- | TRBJ1-1 | TRBV2 | - | CASSAGPEGQNTEAFF | TGTGCCAGCAGTGCGGGTCCGGAGGGCCAGAACACTGAAGCTTTCTTT
- | TRBJ2-3 | TRBV9 | once | CASSVGTDTQYF | TGTGCCAGCAGCGTCGGTACAGATACGCAGTATTTT
- | TRBJ1-1 | TRBV5-4 | - | CASSLGNRVDTEAFF | TGTGCCAGCAGCTTGGGGAACAGGGTGGACACTGAAGCTTTCTTT
TRBD1 | TRBJ2-1 | TRBV30 | - | CAWDRGPNEQFF | TGTGCCTGGGACAGGGGGCCCAATGAGCAGTTCTTC
- | TRBJ1-5 | TRBV6-5 | - | CASSTGRGANQPQHF | TGTGCCAGCAGCACAGGCCGCGGAGCCAATCAGCCCCAGCATTTT
- | TRBJ2-1 | TRBV19 | - | CASSPGTWTEQFF | TGTGCCAGTAGTCCTGGGACTTGGACTGAGCAGTTCTTC
- | TRBJ2-7 | TRBV6-1 | once | CASTGWDKSYEQYF | TGTGCCAGCACCGGGTGGGACAAGTCCTACGAGCAGTACTTC
TRBD2 | TRBJ2-7 | TRBV5-1 | - | CASSWEVASGSYEQYF | TGCGCCAGCAGCTGGGAGGTCGCTAGCGGGAGCTACGAGCAGTACTTC
TRBD1 | TRBJ2-3 | TRBV2 | - | CASSVYRGDTQYF | TGTGCCAGCAGTGTCTACAGGGGAGATACGCAGTATTTT
- | TRBJ2-1 | TRBV11-2 | - | CASSLVTTLNEQFF | TGTGCCAGCAGCTTAGTAACTACTTTAAATGAGCAGTTCTTC
- | TRBJ1-6 | TRBV30 | - | CAWSLEGNSPLHF | TGTGCCTGGAGTTTAGAGGGCAATTCACCCCTCCACTTT
TRBD1 | TRBJ2-1 | TRBV9 | - | CASTPRDSSYNEQFF | TGTGCCAGCACCCCCAGGGACAGCTCCTACAATGAGCAGTTCTTC
TRBD1 | TRBJ2-7 | TRBV25-1 | - | CASSGTGTSYEQYF | TGTGCCAGCTCCGGGACAGGGACCTCCTACGAGCAGTACTTC
- | TRBJ2-3 | TRBV18 | - | CASSPSGQFTDTQYF | TGTGCCAGCTCACCCTCCGGACAGTTCACAGATACGCAGTATTTT
- | TRBJ1-5 | TRBV6-6 | - | CASSYTRQDQPQHF | TGTGCCAGCAGTTACACCCGACAGGATCAGCCCCAGCATTTT
TRBD1 | TRBJ1-2 | TRBV6-5 | - | CASSYQGVANYGYTF | TGTGCCAGCAGTTACCAGGGGGTAGCTAACTATGGCTACACCTTC
TRBD2 | TRBJ2-7 | TRBV6-6 | once | CASSAYSGQEQYF | TGTGCCAGCAGCGCCTATAGCGGGCAGGAACAGTACTTC
- | TRBJ2-1 | TRBV27 | - | CASSPFGVFYNEQFF | TGTGCCAGCAGTCCCTTTGGAGTGTTCTACAATGAGCAGTTCTTC
- | TRBJ1-2 | TRBV6-5 | - | CASSYSRSSGYTF | TGTGCCAGCAGTTACTCACGGTCCTCTGGCTACACCTTC
TRBD2 | TRBJ2-1 | TRBV6-4 | once | CASSESSGRDEQFF | TGTGCCAGCAGTGAATCTAGCGGGAGGGATGAGCAGTTCTTC
TRBD2 | TRBJ2-1 | TRBV11-2 | - | CASSPWTRSGEQFF | TGTGCCAGCAGCCCGTGGACTAGATCGGGAGAGCAGTTCTTC